This TCR beta chain originates from a study of human T cells and chemical hapten exposure. The time point is: patch test 1, 2 weeks after DPC sensitization. The treatment: therapeutic diphenylcyclopropenone sensitization with weekly scalp DPC. One entry per CDR3 protein results from TCRdb running MiXCR on the RACE reads. Counted here are around 380,000 distinct CDR3 sequences, approximately 5% occurring once; the ten biggest clones make up around 2.3%. This clonotype was seen ten or more times. The germline V gene encodes CDR1 ENHRY and CDR2 SYGVKD. The V and J ends lost 3 bases and 9 bases, in that order; junction bases with no gene match: 6. The CDR3 covers 16 residues.

Specimen: whole blood, collected in connection with sensitization to the hapten diphenylcyclopropenone (DPC). This chain uses TRBV10-3 with TRBJ2-3; 16 bases fit TRBD2. The origin of this receptor is a woman in her forties or fifties with alopecia areata. Some clones in this sample may be carry-over from other donors' samples. The CDR3 spells CAISDGTSGRAMTQYF. Written as DNA, the CDR3 is TGTGCCATCAGTGACGGGACTAGCGGGAGGGCCATGACGCAGTATTTT.